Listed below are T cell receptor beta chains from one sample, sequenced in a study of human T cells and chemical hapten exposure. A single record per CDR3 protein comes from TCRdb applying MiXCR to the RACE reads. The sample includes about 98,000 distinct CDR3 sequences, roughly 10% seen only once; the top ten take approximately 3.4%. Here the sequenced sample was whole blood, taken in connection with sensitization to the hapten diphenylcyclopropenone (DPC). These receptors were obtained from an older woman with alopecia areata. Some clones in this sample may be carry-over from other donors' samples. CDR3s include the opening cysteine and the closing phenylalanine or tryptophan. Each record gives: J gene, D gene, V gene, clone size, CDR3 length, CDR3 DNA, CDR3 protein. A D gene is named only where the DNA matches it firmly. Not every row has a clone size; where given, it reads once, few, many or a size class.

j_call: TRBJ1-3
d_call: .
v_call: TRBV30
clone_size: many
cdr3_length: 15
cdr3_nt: TGTGCCTGGAGTCCCCCAGACAGCTCTGGAAACACCATATATTTT
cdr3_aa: CAWSPPDSSGNTIYF

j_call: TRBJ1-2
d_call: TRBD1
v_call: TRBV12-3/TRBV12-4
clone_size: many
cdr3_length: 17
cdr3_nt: TGTGCCAGCAAAGGACAGGGAGTCGGGCGAGCCTCCTATGGCTACACCTTC
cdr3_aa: CASKGQGVGRASYGYTF

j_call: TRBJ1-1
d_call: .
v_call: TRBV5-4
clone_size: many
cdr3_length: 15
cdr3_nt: TGTGCCAGCAGCTTCCTAGGACAGCTGAACACTGAAGCTTTCTTT
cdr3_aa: CASSFLGQLNTEAFF

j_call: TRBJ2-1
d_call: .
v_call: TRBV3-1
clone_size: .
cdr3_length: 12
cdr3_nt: TGTGCCAGCAGCCACCAGGGGTTATCGCAGTTCTTC
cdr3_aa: CASSHQGLSQFF

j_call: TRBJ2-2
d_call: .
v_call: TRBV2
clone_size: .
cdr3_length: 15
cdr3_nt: TGTGCCAGCAGTGAATACAGTACCAACACCGGGGAGCTGTTTTTT
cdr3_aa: CASSEYSTNTGELFF

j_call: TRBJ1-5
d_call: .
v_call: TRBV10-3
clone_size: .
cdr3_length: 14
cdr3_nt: TGTGCCACCTTGGCCCAGGTTGGCAATCAGCCCCAGCATTTT
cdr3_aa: CATLAQVGNQPQHF

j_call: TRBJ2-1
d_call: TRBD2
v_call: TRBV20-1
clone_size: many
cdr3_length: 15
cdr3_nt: TGCAGTGCTAGAGTAGCGGGGGGATACTACAATGAGCAGTTCTTC
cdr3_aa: CSARVAGGYYNEQFF

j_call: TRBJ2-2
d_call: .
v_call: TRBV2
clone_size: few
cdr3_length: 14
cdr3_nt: TGTGCCAGCAGTGAACCCCCGGCCCCCGGGGAGCTGTTTTTT
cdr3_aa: CASSEPPAPGELFF

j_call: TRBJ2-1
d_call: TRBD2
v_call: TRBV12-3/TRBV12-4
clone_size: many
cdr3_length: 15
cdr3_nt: TGTGCCAGCACCCGAACGAGGGGCGGGGGTGTTGAGCAGTTCTTC
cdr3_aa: CASTRTRGGGVEQFF

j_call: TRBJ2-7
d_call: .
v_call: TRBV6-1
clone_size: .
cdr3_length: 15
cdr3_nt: TGTGCCAGCAGTGAAGGTGGGGGGACCATCTACGAGCAGTACTTC
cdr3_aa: CASSEGGGTIYEQYF

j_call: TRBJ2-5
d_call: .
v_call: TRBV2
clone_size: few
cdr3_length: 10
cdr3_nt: TGTGCCAGCAGAACAGAGACCCAGTACTTC
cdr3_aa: CASRTETQYF

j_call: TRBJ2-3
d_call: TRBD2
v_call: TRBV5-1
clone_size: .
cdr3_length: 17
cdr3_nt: TGCGCCAGCAGCTTGTTCCCTAGCGGGGGAAGCACAGATACGCAGTATTTT
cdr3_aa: CASSLFPSGGSTDTQYF

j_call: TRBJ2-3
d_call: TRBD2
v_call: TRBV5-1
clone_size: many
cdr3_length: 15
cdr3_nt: TGCGCCAGCAGCTTGAGTCTAGCGGGGACAGATACGCAGTATTTT
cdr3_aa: CASSLSLAGTDTQYF

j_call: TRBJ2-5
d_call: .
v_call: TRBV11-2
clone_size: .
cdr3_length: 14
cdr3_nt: TGTGCCAGCAGCCGTACTAGCACGTCTGAGACCCAGTACTTC
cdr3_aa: CASSRTSTSETQYF

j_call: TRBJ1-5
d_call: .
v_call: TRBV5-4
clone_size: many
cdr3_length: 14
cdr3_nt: TGTGCCAGCAGCCCTGGACCGAACAATCAGCCCCAGCATTTT
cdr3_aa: CASSPGPNNQPQHF

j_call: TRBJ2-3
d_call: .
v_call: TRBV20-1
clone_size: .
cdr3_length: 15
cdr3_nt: TGCAGTGCTAGAGCAAACAGGGAGTATCCAGATACGCAGTATTTT
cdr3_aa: CSARANREYPDTQYF